This T cell receptor (beta chain) was retrieved from a study of blood T cell repertoires in COVID-19. Study overall: Sites in the United States, Italy and Spain provided acute and convalescent COVID-19 samples.

This study enrolled people aged roughly 18 to 90 from about two dozen US geographic areas. Each participant's cohort was designated according to participant-reported clinical history. Germline lookup yields CDR1 LNHDA and CDR2 SQIVND (reference sequence). This CDR3 is 16 amino acids long. Trimming cost V 1 base and J 0 bases, with 10 bases left between them. Per the original data handling: Counts of nucleated cells, estimated from reference gene primer amplification, were obtained. Repertoires were generated with immunoSEQ multiplex PCR, while TCRdb's copy carries only in-frame clones and drops some. The DNA was the basis for D and trimming; V, J and clone size are from that table. The sample lists fewer than 350,000 clones, approximately 91% occurring once.

Sequencing was done on a sample of PBMCs or T cells enriched from blood (not recorded which). This TCR was recovered from a middle-aged woman with acute COVID-19. The J gene is TRBJ1-5, the V gene TRBV19; the D is unclear. The CDR3: CASSIGGGISNQPQHF. CDR3 DNA sequence: TGTGCCAGTAGTATAGGCGGAGGGATTAGCAATCAGCCCCAGCATTTT.